These 14 T cell receptor beta chains came from one sample sequenced in a study of cytomegalovirus exposure and HLA in healthy donors. Amplification used 60 Vbeta primers and 13 Jbeta primers. The assay was immunoSEQ multiplex PCR, and TCRdb's table has in-frame clones only and misses some. Found here are about 160,000 clones, 75% to 90% of them singletons; the top ten hold more than 1%. The sequencing sample was made of PBMCs. The receptors originated from a boy under 10 years old in good health and CMV-seronegative.

The V and J genes are TRBV5-3 and TRBJ2-5; no reliable D call. TRBV5-3 is treated as an ORF (open reading frame) with a function not yet certain. This CDR3 is 13 amino acids long. V was shortened by 2 bases and J by 5 bases, with 10 bases between the two germline ends. The CDR3 sequence is CARSLRARETQYF. CDR3 DNA sequence: TGTGCCAGAAGCTTAAGAGCGAGGGAGACCCAGTACTTC.

The rearrangement uses TRBV5-5 and TRBJ2-1; D might be TRBD1 (5 bases). Between the trimmed V and J ends, which lost 0 bases and 2 bases, there was a span of 12 bases. This CDR3 is built from 16 residues. Germline lookup yields CDR1 SGHKS and CDR2 YYEKEE (reference sequence). CDR3 region: CASSLVPSTAYNEQFF. The CDR3 bases are TGTGCCAGCAGCTTGGTTCCTTCGACAGCCTACAATGAGCAGTTCTTC.

The rearrangement links TRBV7-9 to TRBJ2-6, with 8 nucleotides matching TRBD1. Germline lookup yields CDR1 SEHNR and CDR2 FQNEAQ (reference sequence). The length of the CDR3 is 18 residues. Germline trimming cut 5 bases from V and 0 bases from J; bases unmatched to any gene: 9. CDR3 in DNA: TGTGCCAGCAGCCAACCGGGACAGGCAAACTCTGGGGCCAACGTCCTGACTTTC. Its protein product is CASSQPGQANSGANVLTF.

The chain uses TRBV5-1 and TRBJ2-1; 9 bases match TRBD2. CDR3 length: 15 amino acids. The V segment lost 4 bases and the J segment 4 bases; nucleotides outside the gene matches: 6. Germline loops: CDR1 SGHRS, CDR2 YFSETQ. The CDR3 DNA follows: TGCGCCAGCAGCGCGACTAGCGGATTATACAATGAGCAGTTCTTC. Amino acids: CASSATSGLYNEQFF.

For the CDR3, the DNA is TGCGCCAGCAGCTTCGGGACAGGGGATGGCTACACCTTC. It specifies CASSFGTGDGYTF. V gene TRBV5-1 combines with J gene TRBJ1-2; 10 nucleotides align to TRBD1. Germline V gives CDR1 SGHRS, CDR2 YFSETQ. The CDR3 totals 13 residues. After removal of 2 bases from V and 6 bases from J, the junction contained 1 base not matched to a gene. Together with reference TRBV5-1 and TRBJ1-2, the CDR3 gives the full variable domain: KAGVTQTPRYLIKTRGQQVTLSCSPISGHRSVSWYQQTPGQGLQFLFEYFSETQRNKGNFPGRFSGRQFSNSRSEMNVSTLELGDSALYLCASSFGTGDGYTFGSGTRLTVV.

This clone was detected only once. CDR3 in amino acids: CASSLGGTGGYGYTF. Written as DNA, the CDR3 is TGTGCCAGCAGCCTAGGGGGTACAGGGGGCTATGGCTACACCTTC. The V and J genes are TRBV7-2 and TRBJ1-2; 8 bases line up with TRBD1. The trim removed 5 bases at V and 4 bases at J, leaving 9 bases unmatched. Looked up from germline, CDR1 is SGHTA and CDR2 is FQGNSA. The CDR3 is 15 residues long. The variable domain in full, completed from reference TRBV7-2 and TRBJ1-2, reads GAGVSQSPSNKVTEKGKDVELRCDPISGHTALYWYRQSLGQGLEFLIYFQGNSAPDKSGLPSDRFSAERTGGSVSTLTIQRTQQEDSAVYLCASSLGGTGGYGYTFGSGTRLTVV.

The chain employs TRBV5-1 and TRBJ2-2; 7 bases line up with TRBD2. After removal of 0 bases from V and 0 bases from J, the junction contained 2 bases not matched to a gene. CDR3 length: 16 residues. The germline V gene has CDR1 SGHRS and CDR2 YFSETQ. The CDR3 DNA sequence: TGCGCCAGCAGCTTGGCTGCGGGGGCGAACACCGGGGAGCTGTTTTTT. This sequence encodes CASSLAAGANTGELFF.

The chain is built from TRBV19 and TRBJ1-1; D gene uncertain. CDR3 length: 15 residues. Looked up from germline, CDR1 is LNHDA and CDR2 is SQIVND (reference sequence). Deletions cut 3 bases from V and 4 bases from J, with 15 bases between. CDR3 DNA sequence: TGTGCCAGTAGTATGGAGGGAAGGGCGCGCACTGAAGCTTTCTTT. Encoded protein: CASSMEGRARTEAFF.

This chain uses TRBV27 with TRBJ2-1; D gene unclear. This CDR3 has 14 amino acids. Trimming cost V 0 bases and J 5 bases, with 8 bases left between them. Germline values: CDR1 MNHEY, CDR2 SMNVEV (reference sequence). The CDR3 loop is CASSLSPTHNEQFF. As DNA, the CDR3 is TGTGCCAGCAGTTTATCCCCTACCCACAATGAGCAGTTCTTC.

The gene calls are TRBV9 and TRBJ2-2, with D perhaps TRBD1 (6 bases). Germline V gene lookup returns CDR1 SGDLS and CDR2 YYNGEE. The CDR3 has 15 residues. V gave up 4 bases and J gave up 5 bases, with 15 bases separating them. The CDR3 spells CASSPRAGDTGELFF. The CDR3 DNA reads as TGTGCCAGCAGCCCTCGGGCAGGGGATACCGGGGAGCTGTTTTTT.

J is TRBJ1-6 and V is TRBV4-1; TRBD1 matches at 7 bases. The V gene's germline CDR1 is MGHRA and CDR2 YSYEKL. Unmatched junction bases numbered 23, after V lost 4 bases and J lost 14 bases. CDR3 length equals 18 residues. CDR3 bases: TGCGCCAGCAGCCTTGGAGGGGTTAGACAGGGCTTTCTGTCGGCCCTCCACTTT. Translation gives CASSLGGVRQGFLSALHF.

The rearrangement links TRBV5-1 to TRBJ1-1; maybe TRBD1 (6 bases). Germline values: CDR1 SGHRS, CDR2 YFSETQ. Trimming took 0 bases from V and 3 from J, leaving 21 bases between them. The length of the CDR3 is 18 residues. The DNA of the CDR3 is TGCGCCAGCAGCTTGGAAATGGGGCAGGGGCTTGGGGACACTGAAGCTTTCTTT. Amino acids: CASSLEMGQGLGDTEAFF.

Regarding this clone: Other DNA sequences within the sample encode an identical CDR3. The chain uses TRBV6-1 and TRBJ1-2; TRBD1 might be the D (5 bases). CDR1 and CDR2 (germline): MNHNS, SASEGT. The CDR3 length is 15 residues. Trimming stripped 3 bases from V and 2 bases from J, with 13 bases between. CDR3 region: CASSEEAGKNYGYTF. As DNA, the CDR3 is TGTGCCAGCAGTGAGGAAGCAGGGAAGAACTATGGCTACACCTTC.

The rearrangement joins TRBV29-1 to TRBJ2-5, with TRBD2 matching over 7 bases. Judging by the DNA end, TRBJ2-7 fits better; the J call may be wrong. This CDR3 contains 13 residues. In germline, CDR1 is SQVTM, CDR2 ANQGSEA. The CDR3 sequence is CSVVGGGSYEQYF. CDR3 DNA: TGCAGCGTTGTTGGGGGGGGCTCCTACGAGCAGTACTTC.